One and the same sample provided the 18 T cell receptor beta chains below, sequenced in a study of blood T cells in healthy people across ages. Together with a sample-barcoded 5' primer, a J-beta primer mix was included in a second PCR lasting about 6 to 12 cycles. TCRdb re-called the 5' RACE reads through MiXCR, storing one row per CDR3 protein. The table records around 1.5 million distinct CDR3 sequences, almost 35% of them present only once. Specimen: blood. These receptors came from a woman aged 30 to 39 in good health.

This clonotype was detected only a few times. The chain carries TRBV12-3 or TRBV12-4 and TRBJ1-2, with 9 bases aligning to TRBD1. The CDR3 sequence is 16 residues long. The V gene end was trimmed by 6 bases and the J gene end by 8 bases; junction bases not matched to a gene: 16. The CDR3 here is CASSSSTDRGRSGYTF. CDR3 DNA: TGTGCCAGCAGCTCCTCGACAGACAGGGGGAGAAGCGGCTACACCTTC.

This clonotype was observed a few times. The gene calls are TRBV4-1 and TRBJ2-3; D ambiguous. This CDR3 comprises 14 residues. Germline V gene sequence: CDR1 MGHRA, CDR2 YSYEKL. Trimming cost V 0 bases and J 1 base, with 5 bases left between them. In nucleotides, the CDR3 is TGCGCCAGCAGCCAAGAAAAGGGCACAGATACGCAGTATTTT. As protein: CASSQEKGTDTQYF.

V gene TRBV5-6 combines with J gene TRBJ1-2; 9 positions agree with TRBD1. The V gene's germline CDR1 is SGHDT and CDR2 YYEEEE. The CDR3 is made up of 15 amino acids. Trimming removed 2 bases from V and 5 bases from J; junction bases left unmatched: 7. The CDR3 bases are TGTGCCAGCAGCTTCGGGACAGGGAGGACTTATGGCTACACCTTC. Residues: CASSFGTGRTYGYTF.

The J gene is TRBJ2-3, the V gene TRBV2, with TRBD2 identical over 12 bases. Per the germline V gene, CDR1 is SNHLY and CDR2 is FYNNEI. The trim removed 2 bases at V and 4 bases at J, leaving 4 bases unmatched. The CDR3 length is 16 residues. The CDR3 sequence: CASSESSGGAPDTQYF. The CDR3 DNA reads TGTGCCAGCAGTGAATCTAGCGGGGGGGCTCCAGATACGCAGTATTTT.

With regard to this clonotype: One end of the junction varies from germline; a read error may be responsible. The rearrangement links TRBV20-1 to TRBJ2-2; 8 bases match TRBD2. The CDR3 is 15 amino acids. CDR1 DFQATT and CDR2 SNEGSKA come from the germline V gene (reference sequence). The CDR3 is CSTRSSGSITGELFF. CDR3 in DNA: TGCAGTACTAGATCCAGCGGGAGCATCACCGGGGAGCTGTTTTTT.

This clonotype was seen a handful of times. The genes are TRBV7-3 and TRBJ2-7; 10 bases agree with TRBD2. The CDR3 is 16 residues long. J lost 2 bases, V lost 5 bases, and 9 bases had no gene match. Germline loops: CDR1 SGHTA, CDR2 FQGTGA. For the CDR3, the DNA is TGTGCCAGCAGCCTCGCACCGGGACTAGCGACCTACGAGCAGTACTTC. Translated: CASSLAPGLATYEQYF.

V usage is TRBV7-7 and J usage is TRBJ2-5; D call uncertain. V dropped 3 bases and J dropped 0 bases, with 8 bases sitting between them. The CDR3 contains 14 residues. Germline CDR1 and CDR2: SSHAT and FNYEAQ (reference sequence). The CDR3 DNA sequence: TGTGCCAGCAGCTTCTTAACAAACCAAGAGACCCAGTACTTC. It specifies CASSFLTNQETQYF.

V gene TRBV27 combines with J gene TRBJ1-3; no clear D. The CDR3 has 14 amino acids. The V end was cut by 5 bases, the J end by 0 bases, with 8 bases between. Looked up from germline, CDR1 is MNHEY and CDR2 is SMNVEV (reference sequence). The CDR3 DNA sequence: TGTGCCAGCAGTCGTCGCTTCTCTGGAAACACCATATATTTT. Its protein product is CASSRRFSGNTIYF.

Many counts were recorded for this clonotype. The chain joins TRBV7-2 to TRBJ1-1, with D perhaps TRBD1 (6 bases). The CDR3 has 14 amino acids. V dropped 4 bases and J dropped 2 bases, with 11 bases sitting between them. Germline V gene lookup returns CDR1 SGHTA and CDR2 FQGNSA. The CDR3 is CASSSQGGNTEAFF. CDR3 in DNA: TGTGCCAGCAGCTCACAGGGAGGTAACACTGAAGCTTTCTTT.

The V and J genes are TRBV7-9 and TRBJ2-7; 10 bases map to TRBD1. The germline CDR1 and CDR2 sequences are SEHNR and FQNEAQ (reference sequence). The CDR3 totals 15 residues. J gave up 5 bases and V 2 bases, and 6 bases lay outside the gene matches. In DNA, the CDR3 is TGTGCCAGCAGCTTAATGACAGGGGGCTTTAACGAGCAGTACTTC. Its protein is CASSLMTGGFNEQYF.

The gene calls are TRBV5-5 and TRBJ1-4, with a possible D match to TRBD1 (6 bases). V gave up 4 bases and J gave up 3 bases, with 10 bases separating them. CDR1 and CDR2 (germline): SGHKS, YYEKEE (reference sequence). This CDR3 contains 14 residues. The CDR3 DNA is TGTGCCAGCAGCCCGGGGGCGGCTAATGAAAAACTGTTTTTT. As protein: CASSPGAANEKLFF.

Points on this clonotype: Being one base from a much bigger clone, this may be a read error. This chain joins TRBV7-9 and TRBJ2-7; the D is unclear. Germline-derived CDR1 and CDR2 are SEHNR and FQNEAQ (reference sequence). CDR3 length: 12 residues. In nucleotides, the CDR3 is TGTGTCAGCAGCTTAGGCCCCCTCGAGCAGTACTTC. It specifies CVSSLGPLEQYF. The variable domain in full, completed from reference TRBV7-9 and TRBJ2-7, reads DTGVSQNPRHKITKRGQNVTFRCDPISEHNRLYWYRQTLGQGPEFLTYFQNEAQLEKSRLLSDRFSAERPKGSFSTLEIQRTEQGDSAMYLCVSSLGPLEQYFGPGTRLTVT.

This clonotype was seen a handful of times. The chain uses TRBV4-1 and TRBJ2-7; 9 bases are a match to TRBD1. The J call may be incorrect, as the DNA end agrees better with TRBJ2-5. Germline V gene lookup returns CDR1 MGHRA and CDR2 YSYEKL. This CDR3 region has 16 residues. CDR3 DNA sequence: TGCGCCAGCAGCGGCCCTGGACGGGACAGGGCGCAGACCCAGTACTTC. Residues: CASSGPGRDRAQTQYF.

Worth noting for this clonotype: A junction end diverges from the germline sequence, so it may reflect a read error. This chain uses TRBV5-1 with TRBJ2-3; D perhaps matches TRBD2 (6 bases). The CDR3 covers 16 residues. Germline CDR1 and CDR2: SGHRS and YFSETQ. CDR3 region: CASNLEGRGAADTQYF. CDR3 DNA: TGCGCCAGCAACTTGGAGGGAAGGGGAGCGGCAGATACGCAGTATTTT.

The rearrangement links TRBV2 to TRBJ1-1; TRBD1 matches 9 bases. The CDR3 has 15 amino acids. Germline-derived CDR1 and CDR2 are SNHLY and FYNNEI. The ends lost 7 bases at V and 4 bases at J; junction bases unmatched: 10. The CDR3 region has the DNA TGTGCCAGCACCAAGAGAGGACAGGGGTTCACTGAAGCTTTCTTT. Translated: CASTKRGQGFTEAFF.

V usage is TRBV15 and J usage is TRBJ2-1; 7 bases line up with TRBD1. CDR1 is LNHNV, CDR2 YYDKDF, per germline (reference sequence). V was pared by 5 bases and J by 7 bases, with 11 bases of the junction left unmatched. The CDR3 loop spans 15 amino acids. The CDR3 DNA is TGTGCCACCAGCCTTAGACCCGTCAGGGGGAATGAGCAGTTCTTC. Its protein is CATSLRPVRGNEQFF.

This clonotype was counted many times. The chain joins TRBV7-9 to TRBJ2-2; the D gene is possibly TRBD2 (6 bases). The V end lost 5 bases, the J end lost 4 bases, and 11 bases lay between the germline ends. Germline V gives CDR1 SEHNR, CDR2 FQNEAQ (reference sequence). This CDR3 has 14 residues. The CDR3 loop is CASSVTSITGELFF. The CDR3 nucleotides are TGTGCCAGCAGCGTCACTAGCATCACCGGGGAGCTGTTTTTT.

The rearrangement links TRBV9 to TRBJ2-4; 9 nucleotides agree with TRBD2. The DNA end lines up better with TRBJ2-7; the J call may be wrong. The length of the CDR3 is 15 residues. Looked up from germline, CDR1 is SGDLS and CDR2 is YYNGEE. The CDR3 nucleotides are TGTGCCAGCAGCGTAGCAGCGGGGGGTTGCAACGAGCAGTACTTC. It codes for CASSVAAGGCNEQYF.